Below, 14 T cell receptor beta chains from the same sample are listed, as sequenced in a study of cytomegalovirus exposure and HLA in healthy donors. The PCR used 60 Vbeta and 13 Jbeta primers. The data were produced by immunoSEQ multiplex PCR, yet TCRdb's version contains in-frame clones alone and is incomplete. The table records about 260,000 clones, approximately 84% of them present only once. The specimen sequenced was PBMCs. Receptors were obtained from a woman aged 40-49 years in good health and CMV-seropositive.

The chain combines TRBV28 with TRBJ1-5; no reliable D call. Between the trimmed V and J ends, which lost 5 bases and 0 bases, there was a span of 8 bases. This CDR3 has 14 amino acids. Germline lookup yields CDR1 MDHEN and CDR2 SYDVKM. This CDR3 reads CASSPQYSNQPQHF. CDR3 sequence (DNA): TGTGCCAGCAGTCCGCAGTATAGCAATCAGCCCCAGCATTTT.

The chain couples TRBV10-3 to TRBJ1-1, with D tentatively TRBD1 (6 bases). V was cut by 5 bases and J by 0 bases, with 13 bases left in between. Germline CDR1 is ENHRY and CDR2 is SYGVKD. The CDR3 totals 15 residues. The CDR3 DNA follows: TGTGCCATCAGTAACGGGGACACCATGAACACTGAAGCTTTCTTT. Encoded protein: CAISNGDTMNTEAFF.

V and J are TRBV7-8 and TRBJ2-7, with TRBD2 matching 14 bases. Trimming cost V 1 base and J 5 bases; bases outside gene matches: 10. The germline CDR1 and CDR2 sequences are SGHVS and FQNEAQ. This CDR3 is built from 18 residues. CDR3 nucleotides: TGTGCCAGCAGCTTAGTCGGACTAGCGGGAGGAGGAATGGACGAGCAGTACTTC. This codes for CASSLVGLAGGGMDEQYF.

The genes are TRBV7-9 and TRBJ1-1; the match to TRBD1 covers 7 bases. Germline V lookup: CDR1 SEHNR, CDR2 FQNEAQ (reference sequence). This CDR3 comprises 12 residues. After removal of 5 bases from V and 5 bases from J, the junction contained 2 bases not matched to a gene. CDR3 region: CASSTTGTEAFF. CDR3 DNA sequence: TGTGCCAGCAGCACGACAGGGACTGAAGCTTTCTTT.

V usage is TRBV5-1 and J usage is TRBJ1-1; 7 positions match TRBD1. The CDR3 runs to 12 residues. V dropped 4 bases and J dropped 6; count of bases not matched to a gene: 3. The germline V gene encodes CDR1 SGHRS and CDR2 YFSETQ. The CDR3 DNA follows: TGCGCCAGCAGCGAGACAGGGCCTGAAGCTTTCTTT. It yields the protein CASSETGPEAFF.

The J gene is TRBJ2-7, the V gene TRBV5-1, with D tentatively TRBD1 (5 bases). This CDR3 is 13 amino acids long. CDR1 and CDR2 (germline): SGHRS, YFSETQ. Trimming shortened V by 4 bases and J by 2 bases, and 10 bases separated the two germline ends. This CDR3 is CASSRQGTYEQYF. Written as DNA, the CDR3 is TGCGCCAGCAGCCGCCAGGGAACCTACGAGCAGTACTTC.

V and J are TRBV5-6 and TRBJ2-3; TRBD2 matches 8 bases. J lost 1 base, V lost 3 bases, and 16 bases had no gene match. The CDR3 has 19 amino acids. Germline CDR1 reads SGHDT; CDR2 reads YYEEEE. The CDR3 here is CASSSELVAGFLGTDTQYF. The CDR3 region has the DNA TGTGCCAGCAGCTCCGAACTTGTAGCGGGATTTTTGGGCACAGATACGCAGTATTTT.

This clone occurred once. This chain joins TRBV13 and TRBJ2-7; D may be TRBD2 (6 bases). V lost 2 bases and J 1 base, leaving 15 bases between the germline ends. Germline CDR1 is PRHDT and CDR2 is FYEKMQ (reference sequence). This CDR3 has 16 amino acids. In DNA, the CDR3 is TGTGCCAGCAGCTTACTGGTTGGGACTCGATCCTACGAGCAGTACTTC. Translation: CASSLLVGTRSYEQYF.

The sample holds one count of this clone. The chain links TRBV28 to TRBJ2-7; 9 bases line up with TRBD2. The germline CDR1 and CDR2 sequences are MDHEN and SYDVKM. This CDR3 has 15 residues. Losses at the gene ends were 6 bases for V and 0 bases for J; bases not matched to a gene: 6. Here the CDR3 DNA reads TGTGCCAGCAGCCCCGCGGGGGGGAGCTCCTACGAGCAGTACTTC. Amino acid sequence: CASSPAGGSSYEQYF.

This chain links TRBV7-2 with TRBJ2-7; 8 positions agree with TRBD1. V trimming: 5 bases; J trimming: 2 bases; junction bases outside the gene matches: 8. The length of the CDR3 is 15 residues. Per germline, CDR1 SGHTA and CDR2 FQGNSA. CDR3 bases: TGTGCCAGCAGCCCGACCTTGGACAGGGCCTACGAGCAGTACTTC. Translating it yields CASSPTLDRAYEQYF.

The rearrangement joins TRBV10-3 to TRBJ2-3; D possibly corresponds to TRBD2 (6 bases). Germline CDR1 ENHRY, CDR2 SYGVKD. Trimming stripped 1 base from V and 8 bases from J, with 13 bases between. The CDR3 length is 14 residues. The CDR3 nucleotides are TGTGCCATCAGTGAGTGGGAGGCTCCAGCTACGCAGTATTTT. This gives the protein CAISEWEAPATQYF.

The chain has TRBV15 and TRBJ2-1; D call uncertain. V was clipped by 0 bases and J by 5 bases, with 5 bases between them. The CDR3 covers 13 residues. CDR1 is LNHNV, CDR2 YYDKDF, per germline (reference sequence). The DNA for the CDR3 is TGTGCCACCAGCAGAGATAGAAACAATGAGCAGTTCTTC. Translation: CATSRDRNNEQFF.

This clone was observed a few times. The chain has TRBV27 and TRBJ1-5; 7 bases are a match to TRBD1. J gave up 7 bases and V 5 bases, and 8 bases lay outside the gene matches. The V gene's germline CDR1 is MNHEY and CDR2 SMNVEV (reference sequence). CDR3 length: 14 amino acids. For the CDR3, the DNA is TGTGCCAGCAGTCTAGGGGGCGCGAGGCAGCCCCAGCATTTT. It encodes CASSLGGARQPQHF.

This sequence joins TRBV7-9 and TRBJ2-7; TRBD1 matches 7 bases. The CDR3 is 14 amino acids. CDR1 SEHNR and CDR2 FQNEAQ come from the germline V gene (reference sequence). V shed 2 bases, J shed 1 base, and the junction held 2 bases outside the gene matches. Written as DNA, the CDR3 is TGTGCCAGCAGCTTACTACAGGGGTCCTACGAGCAGTACTTC. Amino acid sequence: CASSLLQGSYEQYF.